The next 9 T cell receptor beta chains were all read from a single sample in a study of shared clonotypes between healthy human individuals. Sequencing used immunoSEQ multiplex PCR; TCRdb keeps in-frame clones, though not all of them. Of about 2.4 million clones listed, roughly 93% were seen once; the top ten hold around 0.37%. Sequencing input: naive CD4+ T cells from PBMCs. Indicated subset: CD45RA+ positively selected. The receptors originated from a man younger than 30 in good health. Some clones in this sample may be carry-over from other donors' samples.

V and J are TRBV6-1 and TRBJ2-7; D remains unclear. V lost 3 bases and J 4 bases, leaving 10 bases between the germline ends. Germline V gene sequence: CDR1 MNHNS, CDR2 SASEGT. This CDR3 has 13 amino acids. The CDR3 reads CASSDRSGYEQYF. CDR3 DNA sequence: TGTGCCAGCAGTGACAGGTCCGGTTACGAGCAGTACTTC.

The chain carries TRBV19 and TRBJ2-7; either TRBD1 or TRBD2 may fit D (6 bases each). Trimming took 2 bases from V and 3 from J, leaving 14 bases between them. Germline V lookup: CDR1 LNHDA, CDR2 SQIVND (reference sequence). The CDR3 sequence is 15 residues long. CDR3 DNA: TGTGCCAGTAGTATAACGGGGGCGCGGCACTACGAGCAGTACTTC. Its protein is CASSITGARHYEQYF.

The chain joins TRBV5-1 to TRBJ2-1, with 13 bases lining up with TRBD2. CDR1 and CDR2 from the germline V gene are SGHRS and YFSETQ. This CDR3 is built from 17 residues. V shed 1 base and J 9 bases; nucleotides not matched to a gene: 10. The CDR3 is CASSLQPGTSGNGEQFF. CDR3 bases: TGCGCCAGCAGCTTGCAGCCGGGGACTAGCGGGAACGGTGAGCAGTTCTTC.

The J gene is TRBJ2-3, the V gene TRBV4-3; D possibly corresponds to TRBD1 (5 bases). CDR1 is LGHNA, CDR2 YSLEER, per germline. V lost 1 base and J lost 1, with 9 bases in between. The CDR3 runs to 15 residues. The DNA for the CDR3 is TGCGCCAGCAGCCAAGTAGCCAGGGGCACAGATACGCAGTATTTT. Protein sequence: CASSQVARGTDTQYF.

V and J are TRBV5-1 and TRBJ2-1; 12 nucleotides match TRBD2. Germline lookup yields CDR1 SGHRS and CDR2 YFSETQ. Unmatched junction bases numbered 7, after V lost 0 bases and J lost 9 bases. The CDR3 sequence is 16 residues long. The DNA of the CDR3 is TGCGCCAGCAGCTTGGGACTAGCGGGAGAATTGCGTGAGCAGTTCTTC. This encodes CASSLGLAGELREQFF.

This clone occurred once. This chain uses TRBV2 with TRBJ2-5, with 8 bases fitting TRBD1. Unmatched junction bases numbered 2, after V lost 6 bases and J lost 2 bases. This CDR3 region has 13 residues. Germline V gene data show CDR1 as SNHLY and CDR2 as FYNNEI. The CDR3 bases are TGTGCCAGCAGGAACAGGGGGCAAGAGACCCAGTACTTC. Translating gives CASRNRGQETQYF. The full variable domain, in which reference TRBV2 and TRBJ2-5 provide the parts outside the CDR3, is EPEVTQTPSHQVTQMGQEVILRCVPISNHLYFYWYRQILGQKVEFLVSFYNNEISEKSEIFDDQFSVERPDGSNFTLKIRSTKLEDSAMYFCASRNRGQETQYFGPGTRLLVL.

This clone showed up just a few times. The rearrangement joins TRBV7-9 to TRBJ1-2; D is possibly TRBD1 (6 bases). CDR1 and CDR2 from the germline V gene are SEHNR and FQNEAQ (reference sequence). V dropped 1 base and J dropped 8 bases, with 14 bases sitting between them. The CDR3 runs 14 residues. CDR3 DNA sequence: TGTGCCAGCAGCTTAGGGTTCACAGGGAAAGGCTACACCTTC. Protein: CASSLGFTGKGYTF. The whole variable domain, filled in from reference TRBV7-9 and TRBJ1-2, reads DTGVSQNPRHKITKRGQNVTFRCDPISEHNRLYWYRQTLGQGPEFLTYFQNEAQLEKSRLLSDRFSAERPKGSFSTLEIQRTEQGDSAMYLCASSLGFTGKGYTFGSGTRLTVV.

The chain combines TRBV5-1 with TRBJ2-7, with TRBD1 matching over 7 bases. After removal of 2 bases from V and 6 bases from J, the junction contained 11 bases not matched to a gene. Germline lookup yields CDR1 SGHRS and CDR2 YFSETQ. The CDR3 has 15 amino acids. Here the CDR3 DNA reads TGCGCCAGCAGCTTAGGGTCAAAGGGGGCTGGCGAGCAGTACTTC. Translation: CASSLGSKGAGEQYF. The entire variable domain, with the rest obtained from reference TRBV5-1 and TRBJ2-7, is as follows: KAGVTQTPRYLIKTRGQQVTLSCSPISGHRSVSWYQQTPGQGLQFLFEYFSETQRNKGNFPGRFSGRQFSNSRSEMNVSTLELGDSALYLCASSLGSKGAGEQYFGPGTRLTVT.

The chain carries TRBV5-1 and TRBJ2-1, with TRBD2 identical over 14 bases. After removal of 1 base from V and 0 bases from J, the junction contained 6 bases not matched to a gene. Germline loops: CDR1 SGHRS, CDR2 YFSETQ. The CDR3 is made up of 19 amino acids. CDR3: CASSLPGTSGGNSYNEQFF. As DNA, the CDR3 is TGCGCCAGCAGCTTGCCCGGGACTAGCGGGGGAAACTCCTACAATGAGCAGTTCTTC. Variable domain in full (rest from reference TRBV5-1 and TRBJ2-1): KAGVTQTPRYLIKTRGQQVTLSCSPISGHRSVSWYQQTPGQGLQFLFEYFSETQRNKGNFPGRFSGRQFSNSRSEMNVSTLELGDSALYLCASSLPGTSGGNSYNEQFFGPGTRLTVL.